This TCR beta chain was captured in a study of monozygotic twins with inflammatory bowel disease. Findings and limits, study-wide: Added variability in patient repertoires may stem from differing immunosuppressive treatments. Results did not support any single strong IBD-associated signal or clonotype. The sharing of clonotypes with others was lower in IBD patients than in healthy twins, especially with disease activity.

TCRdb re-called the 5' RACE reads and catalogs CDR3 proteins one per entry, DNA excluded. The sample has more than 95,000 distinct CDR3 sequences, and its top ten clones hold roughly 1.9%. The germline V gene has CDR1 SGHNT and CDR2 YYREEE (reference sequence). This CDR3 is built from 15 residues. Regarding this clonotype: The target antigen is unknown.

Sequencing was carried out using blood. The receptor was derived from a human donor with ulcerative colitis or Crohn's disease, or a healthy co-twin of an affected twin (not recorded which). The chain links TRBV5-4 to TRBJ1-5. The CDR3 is CASSLGRPEDQPQHF. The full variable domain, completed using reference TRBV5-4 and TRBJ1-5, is ETGVTQSPTHLIKTRGQQVTLRCSSQSGHNTVSWYQQALGQGPQFIFQYYREEENGRGNFPPRFSGLQFPNYSSELNVNALELDDSALYLCASSLGRPEDQPQHFGDGTRLSIL.